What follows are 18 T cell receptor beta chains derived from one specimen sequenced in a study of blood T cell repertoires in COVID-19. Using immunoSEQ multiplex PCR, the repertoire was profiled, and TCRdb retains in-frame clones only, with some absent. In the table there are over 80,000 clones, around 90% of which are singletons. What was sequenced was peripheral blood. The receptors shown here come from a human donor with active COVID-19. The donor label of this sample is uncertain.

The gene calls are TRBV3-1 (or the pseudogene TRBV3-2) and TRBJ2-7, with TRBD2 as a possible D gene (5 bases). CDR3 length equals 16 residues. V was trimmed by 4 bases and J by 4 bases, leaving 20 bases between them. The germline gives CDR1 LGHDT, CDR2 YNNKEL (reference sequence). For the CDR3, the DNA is TGTGCCAGCAGCCCCTCGATGGACCGGGGTGGGTACGAGCAGTACTTC. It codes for CASSPSMDRGGYEQYF.

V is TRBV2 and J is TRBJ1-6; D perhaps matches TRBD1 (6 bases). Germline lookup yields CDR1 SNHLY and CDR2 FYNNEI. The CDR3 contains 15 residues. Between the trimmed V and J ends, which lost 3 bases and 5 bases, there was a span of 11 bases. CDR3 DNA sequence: TGTGCCAGCAGTGAGGGGGGGCAAAATAATTCACCCCTCCACTTT. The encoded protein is CASSEGGQNNSPLHF.

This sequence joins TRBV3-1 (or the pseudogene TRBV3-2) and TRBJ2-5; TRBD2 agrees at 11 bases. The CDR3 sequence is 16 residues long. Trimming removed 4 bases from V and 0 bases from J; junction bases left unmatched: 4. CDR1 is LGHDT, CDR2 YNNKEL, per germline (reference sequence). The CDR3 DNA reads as TGTGCCAGCAGCCCGGGACTAGCGGCTAACCAAGAGACCCAGTACTTC. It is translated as CASSPGLAANQETQYF.

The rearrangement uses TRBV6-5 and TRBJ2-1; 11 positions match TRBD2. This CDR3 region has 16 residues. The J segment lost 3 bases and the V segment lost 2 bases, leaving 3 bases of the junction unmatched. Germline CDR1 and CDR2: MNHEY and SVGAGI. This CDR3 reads CASSYRTSGYYNEQFF. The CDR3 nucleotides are TGTGCCAGCAGTTACCGGACTAGCGGGTACTACAATGAGCAGTTCTTC.

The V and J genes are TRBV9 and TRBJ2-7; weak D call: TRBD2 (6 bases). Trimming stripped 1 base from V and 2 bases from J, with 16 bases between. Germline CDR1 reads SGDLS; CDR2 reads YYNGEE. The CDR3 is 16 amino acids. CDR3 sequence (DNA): TGTGCCAGCAGCGTAACGGAGGGAGTGCCCCCCTACGAGCAGTACTTC. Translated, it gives CASSVTEGVPPYEQYF. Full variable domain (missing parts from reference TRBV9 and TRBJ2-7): DSGVTQTPKHLITATGQRVTLRCSPRSGDLSVYWYQQSLDQGLQFLIQYYNGEERAKGNILERFSAQQFPDLHSELNLSSLELGDSALYFCASSVTEGVPPYEQYFGPGTRLTVT.

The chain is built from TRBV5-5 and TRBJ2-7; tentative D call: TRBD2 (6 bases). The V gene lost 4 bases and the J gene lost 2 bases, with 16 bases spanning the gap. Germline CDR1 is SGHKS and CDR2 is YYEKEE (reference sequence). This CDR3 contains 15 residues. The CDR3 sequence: CASSLDSGVTYEQYF. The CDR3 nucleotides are TGTGCCAGCAGCCTAGACTCGGGGGTTACCTACGAGCAGTACTTC.

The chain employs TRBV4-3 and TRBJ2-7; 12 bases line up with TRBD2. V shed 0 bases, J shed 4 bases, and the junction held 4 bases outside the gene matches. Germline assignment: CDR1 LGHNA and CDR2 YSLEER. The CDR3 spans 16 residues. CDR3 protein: CASSQEATSGGYEQYF. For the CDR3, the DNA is TGCGCCAGCAGCCAAGAAGCTACTAGCGGGGGGTACGAGCAGTACTTC.

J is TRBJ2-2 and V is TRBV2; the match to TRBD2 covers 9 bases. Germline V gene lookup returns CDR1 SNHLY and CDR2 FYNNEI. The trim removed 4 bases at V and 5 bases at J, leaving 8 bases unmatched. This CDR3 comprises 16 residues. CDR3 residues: CASSVRRLAETGELFF. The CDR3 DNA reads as TGTGCCAGCAGTGTGAGGCGACTAGCGGAGACCGGGGAGCTGTTTTTT.

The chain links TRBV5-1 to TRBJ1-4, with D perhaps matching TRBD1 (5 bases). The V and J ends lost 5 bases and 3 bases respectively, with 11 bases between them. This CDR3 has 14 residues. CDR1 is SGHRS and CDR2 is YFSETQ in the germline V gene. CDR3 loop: CASRGGGSNEKLFF. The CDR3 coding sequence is TGCGCCAGCAGAGGCGGGGGGTCTAATGAAAAACTGTTTTTT.

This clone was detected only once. CDR3 DNA sequence: TGCGCCAGCAGCCAAGGGCAGGGGCTAGGTAATGAAAAACTGTTTTTT. Translated: CASSQGQGLGNEKLFF. V is TRBV4-1 and J is TRBJ1-4; D may be TRBD1 (6 bases). CDR3 size: 16 residues. The V and J ends lost 1 base and 4 bases respectively, with 13 bases between them. Germline lookup yields CDR1 MGHRA and CDR2 YSYEKL.

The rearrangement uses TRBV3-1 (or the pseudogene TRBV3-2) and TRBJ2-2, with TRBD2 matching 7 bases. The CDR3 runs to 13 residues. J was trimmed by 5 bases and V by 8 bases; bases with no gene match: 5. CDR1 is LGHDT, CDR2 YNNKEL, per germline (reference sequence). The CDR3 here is CASSNSGTGELFF. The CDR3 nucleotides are TGTGCCAGCTCAAATAGCGGGACCGGGGAGCTGTTTTTT.

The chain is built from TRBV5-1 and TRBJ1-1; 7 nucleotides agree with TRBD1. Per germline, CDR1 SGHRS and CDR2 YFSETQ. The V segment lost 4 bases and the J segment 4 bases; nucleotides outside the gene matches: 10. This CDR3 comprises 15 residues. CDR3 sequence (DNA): TGCGCCAGCAGCCTCGAGGGGGCAAGCGGCACTGAAGCTTTCTTT. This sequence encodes CASSLEGASGTEAFF. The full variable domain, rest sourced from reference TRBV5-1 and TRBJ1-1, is KAGVTQTPRYLIKTRGQQVTLSCSPISGHRSVSWYQQTPGQGLQFLFEYFSETQRNKGNFPGRFSGRQFSNSRSEMNVSTLELGDSALYLCASSLEGASGTEAFFGQGTRLTVV.

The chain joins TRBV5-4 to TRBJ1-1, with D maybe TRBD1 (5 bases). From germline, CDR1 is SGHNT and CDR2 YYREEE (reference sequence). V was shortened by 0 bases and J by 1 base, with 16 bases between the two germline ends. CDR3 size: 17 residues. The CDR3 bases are TGTGCCAGCAGCTTGGAGGGGTCAGGGAACCCGAACACTGAAGCTTTCTTT. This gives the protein CASSLEGSGNPNTEAFF.

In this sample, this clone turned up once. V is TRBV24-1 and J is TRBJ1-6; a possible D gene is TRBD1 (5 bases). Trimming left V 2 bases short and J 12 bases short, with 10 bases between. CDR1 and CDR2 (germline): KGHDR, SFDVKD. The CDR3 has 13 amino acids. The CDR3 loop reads CATSDWGEVPLHF. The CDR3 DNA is TGTGCCACCAGTGATTGGGGGGAGGTACCCCTCCACTTT.

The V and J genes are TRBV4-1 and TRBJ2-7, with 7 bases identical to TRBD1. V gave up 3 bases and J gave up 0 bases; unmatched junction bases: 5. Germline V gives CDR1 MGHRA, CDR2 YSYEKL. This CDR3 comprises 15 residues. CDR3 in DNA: TGCGCCAGCAGCCAGGGGACAGACCTCTCCTACGAGCAGTACTTC. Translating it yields CASSQGTDLSYEQYF.

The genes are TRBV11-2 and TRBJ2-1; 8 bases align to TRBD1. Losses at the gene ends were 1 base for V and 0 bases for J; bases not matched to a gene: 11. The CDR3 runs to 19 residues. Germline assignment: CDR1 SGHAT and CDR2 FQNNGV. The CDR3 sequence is CASSLVRLPGTGSYNEQFF. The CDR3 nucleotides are TGTGCCAGCAGCTTAGTGAGGCTGCCCGGGACAGGCTCCTACAATGAGCAGTTCTTC.

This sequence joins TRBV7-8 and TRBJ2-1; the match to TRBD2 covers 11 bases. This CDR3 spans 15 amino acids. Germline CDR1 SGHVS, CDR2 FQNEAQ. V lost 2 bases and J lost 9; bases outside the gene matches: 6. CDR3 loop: CASSLILAGGGEQFF. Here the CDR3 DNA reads TGTGCCAGCAGCTTAATCCTAGCGGGGGGTGGTGAGCAGTTCTTC.

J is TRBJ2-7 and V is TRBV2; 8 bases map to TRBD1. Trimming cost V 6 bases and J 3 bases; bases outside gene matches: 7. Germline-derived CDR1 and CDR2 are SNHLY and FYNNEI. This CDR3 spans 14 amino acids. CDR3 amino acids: CASRYRTGNYEQYF. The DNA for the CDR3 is TGTGCCAGCAGATACAGGACAGGGAACTACGAGCAGTACTTC.